Shown below are 5 T cell receptor beta chains from a single sample sequenced in a study of human T cells and chemical hapten exposure (dated by TCRdb to the early 2020s). The sample's time point label, decoded: patch test 1, 2 weeks after DPC sensitization. This specimen's treatment or condition label, per the study, means: therapeutic diphenylcyclopropenone sensitization with weekly scalp DPC. Libraries were prepared through RACE. Sequencing relied on a NextSeq 500. The raw public data were reprocessed by TCRdb itself: fastp quality trimming at Q25, MiXCR clonotype calling, in-frame beta chains only. Rows are unified per CDR3 protein, each entry keeping the most common DNA and genes. The sample contains 300,000 to 450,000 distinct CDR3 sequences, 4.8% of them found a single time. The top ten clonotypes cover under 2.5% of the sample. The sequencing here drew on whole blood, taken in connection with sensitization to the hapten diphenylcyclopropenone (DPC). The receptors come from a woman aged 45-59 years with alopecia areata. Some clones in this sample may be carry-over from other donors' samples.

This clonotype was counted many times. The gene calls are TRBV20-1 and TRBJ2-3, with D uncertain. The CDR3 totals 13 residues. Germline CDR1 and CDR2: DFQATT and SNEGSKA (reference sequence). V was cut by 1 base and J by 7 bases, with 12 bases left in between. CDR3 bases: TGCAGTGCTAGAGCGCCTACTTCTAATACGCAGTATTTT. Its translation: CSARAPTSNTQYF.

This rearrangement joins TRBV5-6 to TRBJ2-3; the D gene is possibly TRBD1 (5 bases). V was cut by 0 bases and J by 5 bases, with 13 bases left in between. From germline, CDR1 is SGHDT and CDR2 YYEEEE. This CDR3 has 15 residues. Here the CDR3 reads CASSLGPPGRDTQYF. The CDR3 DNA reads as TGTGCCAGCAGCTTGGGTCCGCCAGGGCGAGATACGCAGTATTTT.

This rearrangement joins TRBV6-2 or TRBV6-3 to TRBJ2-4, with D unclear. Trimming left V 3 bases short and J 9 bases short, with 12 bases between. CDR1 and CDR2 from the germline V gene are MNHEY and SVGEGT. The CDR3 runs to 13 residues. The CDR3 DNA is TGTGCCAGCAGTTATTCTGGGAACCGCATTCAGTACTTC. Its protein product is CASSYSGNRIQYF.

There are a few counts of this clonotype. This chain connects TRBV29-1 to TRBJ1-2; no clear D. Germline V CDR1 and CDR2: SQVTM, ANQGSEA. Trimming pared 5 bases from V and 2 bases from J, leaving 6 bases between. CDR3 size: 11 residues. CDR3: CSVSGNYGYTF. The CDR3 nucleotides read TGCAGCGTTTCAGGCAACTATGGCTACACCTTC.

For this clonotype: Sequence at one end of the junction differs from germline and may be a read error. This chain connects TRBV29-1 to TRBJ2-2; D unresolved. Germline V lookup: CDR1 SQVTM, CDR2 ANQGSEA. CDR3 length: 13 residues. The CDR3 DNA follows: TGCAGCGCGGCAGACACGAAAACCGGGGAGCTGTTTTTT. Its protein product is CSAADTKTGELFF.